Below, one TCR beta chain is given with its context. Its target is not known. V lost 5 bases to trimming and J lost 0 bases, with 17 bases between them. Germline V gene sequence: CDR1 SGHAT, CDR2 FQNNGV. This CDR3 contains 17 residues. Time point reported: cycle 4 day 1 (C4D1), after 6 weeks of nivolumab. All patients relapsed after autologous stem cell transplantation, and brentuximab vedotin exposure varied. The data originate from a study of PD-1 blockade in classical Hodgkin lymphoma. Study as a whole: Intravenous infusions of nivolumab 3 mg/kg reached patients every 2 weeks. Overall study results and limits: The causes of the repertoire differences, possibly disease activity or prior therapy, remain undefined. Healthy donors were reported to have higher baseline TCR diversity than newly diagnosed patients.

Clones were read by immunoSEQ multiplex PCR, and TCRdb kept only the in-frame ones, dropping some. The repertoire holds about 4,600 clones, roughly 70% seen once, with approximately 27% in the top ten. The receptor was derived from a human donor with classical Hodgkin lymphoma. Specimen: peripheral blood mononuclear cells (PBMCs), collected before the fourth cycle of nivolumab. The chain is built from TRBV11-2 and TRBJ2-1; D may be TRBD1 (5 bases). CDR3 coding DNA: TGTGCCAGCAGCCAGTCCCTTAGACAGAGCTCCTACAATGAGCAGTTCTTC. Protein: CASSQSLRQSSYNEQFF.